This TCR beta chain was observed in a study of blood T cell repertoires in COVID-19. From germline, CDR1 is SGDLS and CDR2 YYNGEE. V was pared by 3 bases and J by 9 bases, with 13 bases between. This CDR3 is built from 13 residues. Under the authors' procedure: Scientists estimated how many nucleated cells there were by amplifying reference gene primers. TCRdb's copy holds only in-frame clones and misses some; the assay was immunoSEQ multiplex PCR. D and trimming come from the DNA, and the V and J calls and clone size come from that table. The table shows some 160,000 clones, with 65% to 90% occurring only once.

V is TRBV9 and J is TRBJ2-1; D might be TRBD1 (6 bases). What was sequenced was peripheral blood. The TCR was taken from a human donor in a cohort sampled during active COVID-19. The CDR3 region has the DNA TGTGCCAGCAGCGCAACAGGGAGCAGTGAGCAGTTCTTC. It encodes CASSATGSSEQFF.